These T cell receptor beta chains were read from a single sample in a study of cytomegalovirus exposure and HLA in healthy donors. The method was immunoSEQ multiplex PCR; TCRdb's version includes in-frame clones alone and lacks a portion of them. The sample lists 150,000 to 200,000 clones, around 75% occurring once. Sequencing was done on a sample of PBMCs. The receptors come from a woman in her thirties in good health and CMV-seronegative. Each CDR3 is given with its conserved first and last residue. Some rows have no size entry. The others give once, few or many, or a class for an expanded clone.

v_gene: TRBV11-2
abundance: -
CDR3aa: CASSLEGTPNTEAFF

v_gene: TRBV7-9
abundance: -
CDR3aa: CASSLAGQYNYGYTF

v_gene: TRBV27
abundance: -
CDR3aa: CASSLSAGGPSDTQYF

v_gene: TRBV19
abundance: few
CDR3aa: CASSIAGGSYEQYF

v_gene: TRBV5-1
abundance: -
CDR3aa: CASSLGQGQDIQYF

v_gene: TRBV5-4
abundance: -
CDR3aa: CASSIGQGRETQYF

v_gene: TRBV18
abundance: once
CDR3aa: CASSPLIAGDNEQFF

v_gene: TRBV5-4
abundance: -
CDR3aa: CASSFQTNTGELFF

v_gene: TRBV9
abundance: -
CDR3aa: CASIKLKRGSDEQFF

v_gene: TRBV29-1
abundance: -
CDR3aa: CSVVLPGRYGYTF

v_gene: TRBV29-1
abundance: -
CDR3aa: CSVELDRENEQYF

v_gene: TRBV7-2
abundance: few
CDR3aa: CASSPPGGQGIYEQYF

v_gene: TRBV6-1
abundance: -
CDR3aa: CASSQEGPEAFF

v_gene: TRBV27
abundance: once
CDR3aa: CASSTYGLAGGPGQETQYF

v_gene: TRBV11-2
abundance: few
CDR3aa: CASSLGGQGETQYF

v_gene: TRBV5-6
abundance: -
CDR3aa: CASSFGPQGRGPQHF

v_gene: TRBV5-1
abundance: -
CDR3aa: CASRRYRGHTEAFF

v_gene: TRBV2
abundance: -
CDR3aa: CASREASGRSSTDTQYF

v_gene: TRBV7-2
abundance: -
CDR3aa: CASSPPAPGLLHEQYF

v_gene: TRBV7-9
abundance: -
CDR3aa: CASSSGLAGAYEQYF

v_gene: TRBV7-2
abundance: once
CDR3aa: CASSLGSRGEQFF

v_gene: TRBV30
abundance: -
CDR3aa: CAWSVTPNYGYTF

v_gene: TRBV18
abundance: once
CDR3aa: CASSPPRSWPGTGYGYTF

v_gene: TRBV7-2
abundance: -
CDR3aa: CASSLGPGQGLDTQYF

v_gene: TRBV4-1
abundance: -
CDR3aa: CASSPAGGSYEQYF

v_gene: TRBV7-9
abundance: -
CDR3aa: CASSLEVTRAGYTF

v_gene: TRBV10-3
abundance: -
CDR3aa: CGAQGTNTEAFF

v_gene: TRBV5-1
abundance: -
CDR3aa: CASSPGQGPYNEQFF

v_gene: TRBV29-1
abundance: -
CDR3aa: CSVVDGGRSSYNEQFF

v_gene: TRBV29-1
abundance: once
CDR3aa: CSVEDSGGVPQETQYF

v_gene: TRBV10-3
abundance: -
CDR3aa: CAIMGQTSTDTQYF

v_gene: TRBV2
abundance: few
CDR3aa: CASAIDWRNEQFF

v_gene: TRBV6-1
abundance: -
CDR3aa: CASRSGTGANYGYTF

v_gene: TRBV5-4
abundance: -
CDR3aa: CASSNDRDETQYF

v_gene: TRBV19
abundance: once
CDR3aa: CASSPPGLAGDEQYF

v_gene: TRBV7-3
abundance: few
CDR3aa: CASSLVGSGGVYEQYF

v_gene: TRBV18
abundance: -
CDR3aa: CASSTPSTERGGADTQYF

v_gene: TRBV6-6
abundance: -
CDR3aa: CASSYSGQLNTEAFF

v_gene: TRBV7-3
abundance: -
CDR3aa: CASSLGDRRSPLHF

v_gene: TRBV6-5
abundance: -
CDR3aa: CASSSFGGGGETQYF

v_gene: TRBV4-1
abundance: medium-sized
CDR3aa: CASSRVGTNTEAFF